This TCR beta chain was captured by sequencing in a study of OX40 agonist ivuxolimab in advanced cancers. Sequencing was performed with immunoSEQ multiplex PCR; in TCRdb, only in-frame clones are kept and a portion is missing. The table records some 74,000 clones, around 80% of them present only once. Trimming left V 0 bases short and J 0 bases short, with 7 bases between. This CDR3 is 15 amino acids long. CDR1 and CDR2 from the germline V gene are SGHRS and YFSETQ. Drawing of blood for sampling happened at baseline, at cycle 4 day 1, and at cycle 7 day 1. J is TRBJ1-3 and V is TRBV5-1, with D hard to call. The specimen comprised CD4+ or CD8+ T cells sorted from blood, sampled in a trial of the OX40 agonist ivuxolimab. This clonotype was sampled from an adult with an advanced solid tumor such as melanoma, head and neck, liver or kidney cancer. CDR3 DNA sequence: TGCGCCAGCAGCTTGGAACCTTCCTCTGGAAACACCATATATTTT. It translates to CASSLEPSSGNTIYF.